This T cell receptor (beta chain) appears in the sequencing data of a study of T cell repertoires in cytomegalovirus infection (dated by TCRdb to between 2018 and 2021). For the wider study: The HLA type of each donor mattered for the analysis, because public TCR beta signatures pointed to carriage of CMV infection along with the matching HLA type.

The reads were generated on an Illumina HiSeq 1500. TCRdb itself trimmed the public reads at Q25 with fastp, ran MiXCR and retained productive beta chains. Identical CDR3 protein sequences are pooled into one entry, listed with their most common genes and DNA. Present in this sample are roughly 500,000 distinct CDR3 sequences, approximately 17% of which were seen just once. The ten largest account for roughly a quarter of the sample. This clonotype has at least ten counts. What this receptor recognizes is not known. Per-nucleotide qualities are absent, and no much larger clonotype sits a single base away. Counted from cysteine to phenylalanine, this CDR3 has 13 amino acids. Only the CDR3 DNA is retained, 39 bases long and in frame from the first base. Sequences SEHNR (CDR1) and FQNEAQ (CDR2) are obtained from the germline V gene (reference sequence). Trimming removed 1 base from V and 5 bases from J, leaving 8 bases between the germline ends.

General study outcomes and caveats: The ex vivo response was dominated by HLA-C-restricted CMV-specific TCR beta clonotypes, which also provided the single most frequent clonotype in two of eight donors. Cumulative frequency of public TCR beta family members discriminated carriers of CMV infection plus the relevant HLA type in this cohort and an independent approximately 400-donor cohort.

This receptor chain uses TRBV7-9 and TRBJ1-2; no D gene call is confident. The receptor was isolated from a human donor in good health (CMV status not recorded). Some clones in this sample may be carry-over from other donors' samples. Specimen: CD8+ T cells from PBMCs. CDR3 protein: CASSLDAMYGYTF. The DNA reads TGTGCCAGCAGCTTAGATGCGATGTATGGCTACACCTTC.